These 18 T cell receptor beta chains share one sample of origin, sequenced in a study of T cell clusters in autoimmune cytopenias. TRB amplification used roughly 250 ng of peripheral blood genomic DNA. TRB rearrangements were amplified by touch-down multiplex PCR with mixed TRB-A/B primers. TCRdb reprocessed the multiplex PCR reads, with one entry per CDR3 protein and no DNA. The listing records several thousand distinct CDR3 sequences. Sequencing used peripheral blood. The receptor set was obtained from a human donor with an autoimmune cytopenia or autoimmune hepatitis (not recorded which).

The CDR3 region is CASSPQTGDSNQPQHF. The chain recombines TRBV5-6 with TRBJ1-5; the D gene TCRdb calls, TRBD1, cannot be checked with no DNA. Germline-derived CDR1 and CDR2 are SGHDT and YYEEEE. The CDR3 runs 16 residues.

The gene calls are TRBV13 and TRBJ2-5; the D call from TCRdb, TRBD1, cannot be confirmed without DNA. The CDR3 covers 15 residues. The germline gives CDR1 PRHDT, CDR2 FYEKMQ (reference sequence). This chain's CDR3 is CASSLVSGIQETQYF.

This chain links TRBV19 with TRBJ1-2; there is no DNA to check the TCRdb D call of TRBD1. Germline V gives CDR1 LNHDA, CDR2 SQIVND (reference sequence). The CDR3 extends over 14 amino acids. CDR3 in amino acids: CASSTSQGAKGYTF.

V and J are TRBV5-6 and TRBJ2-3; TCRdb picks TRBD2, but there is no DNA to check that call. Germline values: CDR1 SGHDT, CDR2 YYEEEE. This CDR3 has 15 amino acids. The CDR3 sequence is CASSASGGFTDTQYF.

In terms of frequency, this clonotype is medium-sized. J is TRBJ2-1 and V is TRBV12-3 or TRBV12-4. CDR3 length: 13 amino acids. CDR3 loop: CASSFPLANEQFF.

This chain's CDR3 is CASTSKTSGRANTGELFF. The gene calls are TRBV5-4 and TRBJ2-2; TCRdb reports TRBD2, a call that lacks DNA to check it against. CDR1 SGHNT and CDR2 YYREEE come from the germline V gene (reference sequence). The CDR3 has 18 residues.

J is TRBJ2-1 and V is TRBV12-3 or TRBV12-4; the D call of TRBD2 rests on TCRdb alone, since no DNA is present to check it. The CDR3 covers 18 residues. The CDR3 loop is CASSSGTSGRSSYNEQFF.

This clonotype registers medium-sized (0.01 to 0.1%) by frequency. V is TRBV29-1 and J is TRBJ2-5. Per germline, CDR1 SQVTM and CDR2 ANQGSEA. CDR3 length: 13 residues. The CDR3 sequence is CSILSGWQETQYF. Drawing the rest from reference TRBV29-1 and TRBJ2-5, the complete variable domain is SAVISQKPSRDICQRGTSLTIQCQVDSQVTMMFWYRQQPGQSLTLIATANQGSEATYESGFVIDKFPISRPNLTFSTLTVSNMSPEDSSIYLCSILSGWQETQYFGPGTRLLVL.

The rearrangement uses TRBV5-5 and TRBJ2-7. The CDR3 is 14 amino acids. Germline V CDR1 and CDR2: SGHKS, YYEKEE (reference sequence). The chain's CDR3 is CASSLWTAKSEQYF.

V and J are TRBV12-3 or TRBV12-4 and TRBJ2-1; TCRdb's D gene call, TRBD1, goes unchecked for lack of DNA. The CDR3 contains 14 residues. CDR3 amino acids: CASSTGPRRPEQFF.

This clonotype is labeled medium-sized based on frequency. The chain couples TRBV11-1 to TRBJ2-1; the TCRdb D gene call, TRBD2, has no DNA to confirm it. The germline gives CDR1 SGHAT, CDR2 FQDESV (reference sequence). The CDR3 covers 15 residues. CDR3 sequence: CASSRSGTSPNEQFF.

This sequence joins TRBV19 and TRBJ1-5. CDR3 length: 16 amino acids. Germline CDR1 and CDR2: LNHDA and SQIVND (reference sequence). The CDR3 loop is CASSIVRILSNQPQHF.

The J gene is TRBJ2-1, the V gene TRBV19; the TCRdb call, TRBD2, lacks DNA for checking. This CDR3 is built from 15 residues. Germline CDR1 reads LNHDA; CDR2 reads SQIVND (reference sequence). The CDR3 sequence is CASSLFTSGSDEQFF. The complete variable domain, with remaining parts taken from reference TRBV19 and TRBJ2-1, reads DGGITQSPKYLFRKEGQNVTLSCEQNLNHDAMYWYRQDPGQGLRLIYYSQIVNDFQKGDIAEGYSVSREKKESFPLTVTSAQKNPTAFYLCASSLFTSGSDEQFFGPGTRLTVL.

In terms of frequency, this clonotype is medium-sized. V and J are TRBV5-6 and TRBJ1-1. The CDR3 has 13 amino acids. Germline assignment: CDR1 SGHDT and CDR2 YYEEEE. CDR3: CASSWDRETEAFF.

The rearrangement joins TRBV12-3 or TRBV12-4 to TRBJ2-3; absent DNA, TCRdb's TRBD2 call cannot be checked. The CDR3 length is 15 residues. The CDR3 spells CASSVLAGGADTQYF.

Its frequency marks this clonotype as medium-sized. The V call is TRBV6-1, the J call TRBJ2-7; absent DNA, TCRdb's TRBD1 call cannot be checked. The CDR3 runs to 15 residues. Germline V gene sequence: CDR1 MNHNS, CDR2 SASEGT. CDR3: CASSEASTGSYEQYF.

This clonotype is called medium-sized based on its frequency. The chain uses TRBV30 and TRBJ2-7. CDR1 and CDR2 (germline): GTSNPN, SVGIG (reference sequence). CDR3 length: 12 residues. The CDR3 sequence: CAWSVTRYEQYF.

The CDR3 loop is CASSTDSAGKSPLHF. The J gene is TRBJ1-6, the V gene TRBV18; TCRdb returns TRBD1, unconfirmable since there is no DNA. The V gene's germline CDR1 is KGHSH and CDR2 LQKENI. The CDR3 is made up of 15 amino acids.